Below are 6 T cell receptor beta chains sequenced from a single sample in a study of cytomegalovirus exposure and HLA in healthy donors. Primers: 60 Vbeta forward and 13 Jbeta reverse. Some clones are missing from TCRdb's copy, which holds only in-frame ones; the method was immunoSEQ multiplex PCR. The data hold around 150,000 clones, with roughly 80% observed a single time. Sequenced material: PBMCs. The receptors shown here come from a male donor in good health and CMV-seronegative.

This clone was picked up one time. V gene TRBV27 combines with J gene TRBJ1-6, with D perhaps matching TRBD1 (6 bases). The CDR3 runs to 15 residues. CDR1 is MNHEY and CDR2 is SMNVEV in the germline V gene (reference sequence). With 6 bases removed from V and 9 bases from J, the gap between germline ends came to 18 bases. This chain's CDR3 is CASRGNRDLRSPLHF. DNA of the CDR3: TGTGCCAGCAGAGGGAACAGGGATTTGCGTTCACCCCTCCACTTT.

V gene TRBV13 combines with J gene TRBJ1-6; D ambiguous. In germline, CDR1 is PRHDT, CDR2 FYEKMQ (reference sequence). Between the trimmed V and J ends, which lost 6 bases and 0 bases, there was a span of 6 bases. The CDR3 spans 14 residues. The CDR3, as DNA: TGTGCCAGCAGTGGTAGCTCCTATAATTCACCCCTCCACTTT. This codes for CASSGSSYNSPLHF.

This clone was picked up one time. The chain links TRBV5-6 to TRBJ2-7; D is possibly TRBD2 (6 bases). Germline-derived CDR1 and CDR2 are SGHDT and YYEEEE. Trimming left V 4 bases short and J 4 bases short, with 21 bases between. This CDR3 has 16 amino acids. CDR3 bases: TGTGCCAGCAGCCGGTCTGACTGGGCGGGAATTTACGAGCAGTACTTC. It codes for CASSRSDWAGIYEQYF.

This clone was picked up a small number of times. The chain carries TRBV6-5 and TRBJ2-7, with D hard to call. Trimming removed 0 bases at V and 3 bases at J, with 12 bases between. CDR1 is MNHEY and CDR2 is SVGAGI in the germline V gene. This CDR3 has 15 amino acids. The CDR3 protein is CASSYSRRSFYEQYF. The CDR3 nucleotides read TGTGCCAGCAGTTACTCGAGACGGAGCTTCTACGAGCAGTACTTC.

The chain uses TRBV30 and TRBJ2-5; 10 bases map to TRBD2. V shed 0 bases, J shed 5 bases, and the junction held 9 bases outside the gene matches. Per germline, CDR1 GTSNPN and CDR2 SVGIG (reference sequence). The CDR3 runs to 16 residues. CDR3 in amino acids: CAWSVIRQRGGETQYF. CDR3 in DNA: TGTGCCTGGAGTGTAATCCGGCAGCGGGGGGGGGAGACCCAGTACTTC.

The chain couples TRBV6-1 to TRBJ1-1, with D maybe TRBD1 (5 bases). Looked up from germline, CDR1 is MNHNS and CDR2 is SASEGT. The CDR3 sequence is 12 residues long. V was cut by 10 bases and J by 1 base, with 10 bases left in between. DNA for the CDR3: TGTGCCATCTATAGGGGGAACACTGAAGCTTTCTTT. Translated: CAIYRGNTEAFF.